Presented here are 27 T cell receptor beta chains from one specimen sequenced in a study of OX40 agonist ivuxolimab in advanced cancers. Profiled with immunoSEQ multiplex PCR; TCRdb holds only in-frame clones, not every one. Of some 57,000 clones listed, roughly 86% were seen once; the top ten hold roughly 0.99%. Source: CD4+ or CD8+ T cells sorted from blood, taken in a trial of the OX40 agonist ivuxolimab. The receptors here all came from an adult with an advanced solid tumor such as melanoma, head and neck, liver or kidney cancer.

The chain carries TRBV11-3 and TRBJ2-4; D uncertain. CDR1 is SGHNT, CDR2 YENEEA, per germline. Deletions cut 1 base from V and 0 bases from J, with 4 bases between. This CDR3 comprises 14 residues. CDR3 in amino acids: CASSLGGAKNIQYF. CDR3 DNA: TGTGCCAGCAGCTTAGGGGGAGCCAAAAACATTCAGTACTTC.

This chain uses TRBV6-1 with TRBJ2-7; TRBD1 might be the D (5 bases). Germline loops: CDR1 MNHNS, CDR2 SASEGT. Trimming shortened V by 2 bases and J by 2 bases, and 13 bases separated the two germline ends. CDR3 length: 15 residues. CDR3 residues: CASSERLGQAYEQYF. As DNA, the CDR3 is TGTGCCAGCAGTGAACGGCTGGGGCAAGCCTACGAGCAGTACTTC.

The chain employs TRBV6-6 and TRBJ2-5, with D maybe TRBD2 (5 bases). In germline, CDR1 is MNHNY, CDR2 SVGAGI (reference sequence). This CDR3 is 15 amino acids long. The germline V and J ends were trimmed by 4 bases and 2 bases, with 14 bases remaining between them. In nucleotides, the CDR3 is TGTGCCAGCAGTTCGGGGATTGGGCAGCAAGAGACCCAGTACTTC. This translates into CASSSGIGQQETQYF.

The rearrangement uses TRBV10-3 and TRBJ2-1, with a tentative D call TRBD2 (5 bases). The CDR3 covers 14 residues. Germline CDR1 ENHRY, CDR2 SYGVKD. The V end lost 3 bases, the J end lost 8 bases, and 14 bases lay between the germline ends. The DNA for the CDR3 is TGTGCCATCAGTGAATGGGAGTCAGACCATGAGCAGTTCTTC. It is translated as CAISEWESDHEQFF.

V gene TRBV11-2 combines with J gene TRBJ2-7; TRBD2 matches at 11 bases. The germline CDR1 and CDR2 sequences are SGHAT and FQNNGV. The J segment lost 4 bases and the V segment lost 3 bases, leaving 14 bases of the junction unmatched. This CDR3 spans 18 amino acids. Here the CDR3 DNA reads TGTGCCAGCAGCTTTGGTAGCGGGAGGGCCGGGTATGGGTACGAGCAGTACTTC. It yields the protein CASSFGSGRAGYGYEQYF.

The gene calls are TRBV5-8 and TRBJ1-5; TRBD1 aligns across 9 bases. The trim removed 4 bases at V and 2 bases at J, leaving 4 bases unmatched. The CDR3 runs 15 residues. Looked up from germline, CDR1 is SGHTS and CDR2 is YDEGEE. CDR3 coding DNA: TGTGCCAGCAGCAAAACAGGGGGCGGCAATCAGCCCCAGCATTTT. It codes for CASSKTGGGNQPQHF.

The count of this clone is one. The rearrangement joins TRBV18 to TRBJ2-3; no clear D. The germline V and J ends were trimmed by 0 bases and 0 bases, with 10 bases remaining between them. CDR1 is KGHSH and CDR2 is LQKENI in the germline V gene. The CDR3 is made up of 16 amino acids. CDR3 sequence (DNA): TGTGCCAGCTCACCACCATTCGCGTTTAGCACAGATACGCAGTATTTT. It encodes CASSPPFAFSTDTQYF. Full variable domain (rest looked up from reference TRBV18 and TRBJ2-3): NAGVMQNPRHLVRRRGQEARLRCSPMKGHSHVYWYRQLPEEGLKFMVYLQKENIIDESGMPKERFSAEFPKEGPSILRIQQVVRGDSAAYFCASSPPFAFSTDTQYFGPGTRLTVL.

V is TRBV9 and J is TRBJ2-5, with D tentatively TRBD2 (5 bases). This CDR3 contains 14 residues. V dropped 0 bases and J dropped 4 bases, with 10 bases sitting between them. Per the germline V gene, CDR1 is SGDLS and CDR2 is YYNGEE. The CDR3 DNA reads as TGTGCCAGCAGCGTAGTGGGAGCCGGAGAGACCCAGTACTTC. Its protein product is CASSVVGAGETQYF.

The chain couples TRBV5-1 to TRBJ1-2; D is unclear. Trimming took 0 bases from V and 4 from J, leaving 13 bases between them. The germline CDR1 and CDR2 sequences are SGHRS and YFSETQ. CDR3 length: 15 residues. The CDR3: CASSLGLWGGYGYTF. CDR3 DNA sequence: TGCGCCAGCAGCTTGGGGTTGTGGGGAGGCTATGGCTACACCTTC.

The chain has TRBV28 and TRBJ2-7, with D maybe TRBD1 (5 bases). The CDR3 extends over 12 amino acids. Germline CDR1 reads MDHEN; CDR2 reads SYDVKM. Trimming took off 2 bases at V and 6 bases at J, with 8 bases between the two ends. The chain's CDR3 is CASSLSRGEQYF. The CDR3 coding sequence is TGTGCCAGCAGTTTAAGTAGGGGCGAGCAGTACTTC. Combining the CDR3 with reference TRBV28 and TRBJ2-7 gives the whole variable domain DVKVTQSSRYLVKRTGEKVFLECVQDMDHENMFWYRQDPGLGLRLIYFSYDVKMKEKGDIPEGYSVSREKKERFSLILESASTNQTSMYLCASSLSRGEQYFGPGTRLTVT.

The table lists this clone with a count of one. CDR3 DNA sequence: TGCGCCAGCAGCCAGTCGGGACAGGGGGCACGGGTAGGCGAAAAACTGTTTTTT. It specifies CASSQSGQGARVGEKLFF. This chain uses TRBV4-3 with TRBJ1-4; 12 bases are shared with TRBD1. This CDR3 comprises 18 residues. The V segment lost 3 bases and the J segment 8 bases; nucleotides outside the gene matches: 13. Germline CDR1 is LGHNA and CDR2 is YSLEER.

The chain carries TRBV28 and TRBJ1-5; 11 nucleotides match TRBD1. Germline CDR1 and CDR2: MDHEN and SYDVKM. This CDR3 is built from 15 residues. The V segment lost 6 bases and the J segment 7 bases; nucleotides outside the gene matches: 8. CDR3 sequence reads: CASSLGQGGRQPQHF. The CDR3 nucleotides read TGTGCCAGCAGCCTGGGACAGGGGGGAAGGCAGCCCCAGCATTTT.

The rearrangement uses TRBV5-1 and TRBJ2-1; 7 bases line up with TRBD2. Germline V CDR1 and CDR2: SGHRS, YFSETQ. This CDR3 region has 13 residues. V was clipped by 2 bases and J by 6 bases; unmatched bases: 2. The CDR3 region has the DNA TGCGCCAGCAGCTTCCTAGCGGTCAATGAGCAGTTCTTC. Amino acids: CASSFLAVNEQFF. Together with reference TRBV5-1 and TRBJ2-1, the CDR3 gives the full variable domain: KAGVTQTPRYLIKTRGQQVTLSCSPISGHRSVSWYQQTPGQGLQFLFEYFSETQRNKGNFPGRFSGRQFSNSRSEMNVSTLELGDSALYLCASSFLAVNEQFFGPGTRLTVL.

CDR3 residues: CASSIPGNTEAFF. Written as DNA, the CDR3 is TGTGCCAGCAGTATACCAGGGAACACTGAAGCTTTCTTT. The rearrangement links TRBV5-4 to TRBJ1-1, with D unclear. Trimming removed 5 bases from V and 1 base from J, with 9 bases in between. The CDR3 has 13 amino acids. The V gene's germline CDR1 is SGHNT and CDR2 YYREEE (reference sequence).

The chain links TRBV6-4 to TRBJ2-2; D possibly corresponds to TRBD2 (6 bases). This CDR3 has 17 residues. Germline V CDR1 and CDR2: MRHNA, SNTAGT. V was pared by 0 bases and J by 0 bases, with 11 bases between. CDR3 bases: TGTGCCAGCAGTGACTCGATTTGGGGGGCGAACACCGGGGAGCTGTTTTTT. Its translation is CASSDSIWGANTGELFF.

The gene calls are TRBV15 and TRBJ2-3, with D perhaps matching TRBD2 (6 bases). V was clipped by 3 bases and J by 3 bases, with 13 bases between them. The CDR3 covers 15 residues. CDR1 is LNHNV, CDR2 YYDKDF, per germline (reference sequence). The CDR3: CATSSVGGPTDTQYF. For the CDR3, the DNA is TGTGCCACCAGCAGCGTAGGAGGGCCTACAGATACGCAGTATTTT.

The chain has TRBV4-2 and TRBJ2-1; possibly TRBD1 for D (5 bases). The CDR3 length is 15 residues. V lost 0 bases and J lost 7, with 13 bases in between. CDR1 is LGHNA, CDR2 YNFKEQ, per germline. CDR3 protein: CASSQDGQGGNEQFF. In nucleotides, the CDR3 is TGTGCCAGCAGCCAAGATGGGCAGGGTGGGAATGAGCAGTTCTTC.

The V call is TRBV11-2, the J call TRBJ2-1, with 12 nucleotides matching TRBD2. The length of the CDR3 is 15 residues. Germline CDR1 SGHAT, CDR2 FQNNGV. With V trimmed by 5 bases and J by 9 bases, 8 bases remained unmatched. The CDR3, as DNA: TGTGCCAGCAGCGGAACTAGCGGGAGGATAGTTGAGCAGTTCTTC. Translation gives CASSGTSGRIVEQFF.

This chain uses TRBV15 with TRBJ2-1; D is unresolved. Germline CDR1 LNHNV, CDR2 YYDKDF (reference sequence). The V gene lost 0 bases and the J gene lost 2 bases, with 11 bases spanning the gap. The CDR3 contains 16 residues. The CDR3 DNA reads TGTGCCACCAGCAGAGATCTGGCAGGTGCCTACAATGAGCAGTTCTTC. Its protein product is CATSRDLAGAYNEQFF.

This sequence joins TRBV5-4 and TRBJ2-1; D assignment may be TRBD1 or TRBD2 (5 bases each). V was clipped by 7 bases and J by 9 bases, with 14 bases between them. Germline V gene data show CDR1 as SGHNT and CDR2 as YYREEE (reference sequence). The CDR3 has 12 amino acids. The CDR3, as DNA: TGTGCCAGCGGGCGGGCAGGGAGTGAGCAGTTCTTC. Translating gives CASGRAGSEQFF.

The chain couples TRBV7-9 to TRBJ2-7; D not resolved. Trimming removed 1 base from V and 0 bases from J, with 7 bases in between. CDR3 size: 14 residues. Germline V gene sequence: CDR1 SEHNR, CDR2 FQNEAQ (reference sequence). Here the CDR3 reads CASSLGSFSYEQYF. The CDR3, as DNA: TGTGCCAGCAGCTTAGGTAGCTTCTCCTACGAGCAGTACTTC.

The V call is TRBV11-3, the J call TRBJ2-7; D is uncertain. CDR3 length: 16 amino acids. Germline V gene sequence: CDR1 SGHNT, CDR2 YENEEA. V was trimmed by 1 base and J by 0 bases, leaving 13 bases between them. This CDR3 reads CASSLGKGPRSYEQYF. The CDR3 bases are TGTGCCAGCAGCTTAGGTAAAGGTCCGCGCTCCTACGAGCAGTACTTC. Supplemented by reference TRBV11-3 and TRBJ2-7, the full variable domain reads EAGVVQSPRYKIIEKKQPVAFWCNPISGHNTLYWYLQNLGQGPELLIRYENEEAVDDSQLPKDRFSAERLKGVDSTLKIQPAELGDSAVYLCASSLGKGPRSYEQYFGPGTRLTVT.

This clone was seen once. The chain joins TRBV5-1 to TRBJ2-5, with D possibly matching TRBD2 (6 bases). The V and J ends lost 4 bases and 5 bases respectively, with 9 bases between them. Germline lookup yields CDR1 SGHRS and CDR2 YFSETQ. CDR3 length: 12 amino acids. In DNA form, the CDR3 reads TGCGCCAGCAGCGAAGGAGGGGAGACCCAGTACTTC. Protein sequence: CASSEGGETQYF.

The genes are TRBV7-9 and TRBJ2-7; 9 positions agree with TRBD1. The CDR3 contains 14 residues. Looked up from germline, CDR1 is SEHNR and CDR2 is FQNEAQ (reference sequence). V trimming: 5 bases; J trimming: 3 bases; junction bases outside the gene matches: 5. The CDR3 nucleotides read TGTGCCAGCAGCACGGGACAGGGTGACTACGAGCAGTACTTC. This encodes CASSTGQGDYEQYF. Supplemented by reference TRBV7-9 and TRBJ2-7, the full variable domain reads DTGVSQNPRHKITKRGQNVTFRCDPISEHNRLYWYRQTLGQGPEFLTYFQNEAQLEKSRLLSDRFSAERPKGSFSTLEIQRTEQGDSAMYLCASSTGQGDYEQYFGPGTRLTVT.

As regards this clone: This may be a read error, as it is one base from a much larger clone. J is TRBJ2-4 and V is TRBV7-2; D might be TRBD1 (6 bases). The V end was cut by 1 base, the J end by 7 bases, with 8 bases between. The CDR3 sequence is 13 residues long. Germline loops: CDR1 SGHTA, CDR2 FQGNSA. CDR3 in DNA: TGTGCCAGCAGCTTAGTGGGACACAACATTCAGTACTTC. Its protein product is CASSLVGHNIQYF.

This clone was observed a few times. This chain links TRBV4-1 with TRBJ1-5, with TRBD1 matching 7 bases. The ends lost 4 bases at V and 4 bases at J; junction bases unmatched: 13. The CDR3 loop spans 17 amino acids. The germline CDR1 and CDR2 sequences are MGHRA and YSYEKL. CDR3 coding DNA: TGCGCCAGCAGCCTCTTTATTTCCGGGACAGAAAATCAGCCCCAGCATTTT. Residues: CASSLFISGTENQPQHF.

CDR3 region: CASSFLGVLDNEQFF. The CDR3 bases are TGTGCCAGCAGCTTTTTGGGAGTACTCGACAATGAGCAGTTCTTC. J is TRBJ2-1 and V is TRBV5-8; D possibly corresponds to TRBD2 (5 bases). Germline-derived CDR1 and CDR2 are SGHTS and YDEGEE. V was clipped by 2 bases and J by 5 bases, with 14 bases between them. There are 15 residues in the CDR3. The entire variable domain, with the rest obtained from reference TRBV5-8 and TRBJ2-1, is as follows: EAGVTQSPTHLIKTRGQQATLRCSPISGHTSVYWYQQALGLGLQFLLWYDEGEERNRGNFPPRFSGRQFPNYSSELNVNALELEDSALYLCASSFLGVLDNEQFFGPGTRLTVL.